Below, 9 T cell receptor beta chains from the same sample are listed, as sequenced in a study of CD8 T cells in Susac syndrome. RNA was extracted with the RNeasy kit, and a quantity of roughly 0.45 to 1 ug was reverse transcribed using random hexamers. TCRdb reanalysed the immunoSEQ multiplex PCR reads using MiXCR and keeps one entry per CDR3 protein. The sample lists tens of thousands of distinct CDR3 sequences; about 96% were seen once. Sequenced sample: CD8+ T cells from PBMCs. These receptors all come from a human donor with Susac syndrome.

This sequence joins TRBV7-9 and TRBJ2-6; tentative D call: TRBD1 (7 bases). This CDR3 spans 17 amino acids. V gave up 5 bases and J gave up 2 bases, with 16 bases separating them. Per germline, CDR1 SEHNR and CDR2 FQNEAQ (reference sequence). The CDR3 protein is CASSSATGTAGANVLTF. DNA for the CDR3: TGTGCCAGCAGCAGTGCGACAGGGACTGCTGGGGCCAACGTCCTGACTTTC.

The J gene is TRBJ2-3, the V gene TRBV7-2; 7 nucleotides agree with TRBD1. Germline V gene lookup returns CDR1 SGHTA and CDR2 FQGNSA. This CDR3 is 16 amino acids long. J lost 2 bases, V lost 5 bases, and 10 bases had no gene match. The CDR3 sequence is CASSPRTGPPTDTQYF. CDR3 DNA: TGTGCCAGCAGCCCCCGGACAGGTCCCCCCACAGATACGCAGTATTTT.

Points on this clonotype: The DNA is omitted, as the CDR3 cannot be located on it reliably, and the CDR3 follows TCRdb's listing. The genes are TRBV12-3 or TRBV12-4 and TRBJ2-7; no check of the table's D call, TRBD1, against the DNA was made. 14 amino acids form the CDR3, both terminal residues included. The CDR3 here is CASSFLAGGYEQYF.

V gene TRBV7-2 combines with J gene TRBJ1-1, with a tentative D call TRBD1 (5 bases). The CDR3 consists of 13 residues. The germline CDR1 and CDR2 sequences are SGHTA and FQGNSA. Trimming took 4 bases from V and 1 from J, leaving 7 bases between them. The chain's CDR3 is CASSWDWNTEAFF. Here the CDR3 DNA reads TGTGCCAGCAGCTGGGACTGGAACACTGAAGCTTTCTTT.

The V and J genes are TRBV30 and TRBJ2-5, with D possibly TRBD2 on 6 matching bases. The CDR3 contains 12 residues. Trimming took off 5 bases at V and 1 base at J, with 8 bases between the two ends. The germline V gene encodes CDR1 GTSNPN and CDR2 SVGIG (reference sequence). The CDR3 DNA is TGTGCCTGGGGGGGACTCCAAGAGACCCAGTACTTC. It specifies CAWGGLQETQYF.

The genes are TRBV7-8 and TRBJ1-1, with TRBD1 as a possible D gene (6 bases). V lost 0 bases, J lost 4 bases, and 12 bases lay in between. The CDR3 contains 15 residues. In germline, CDR1 is SGHVS, CDR2 FQNEAQ. CDR3 DNA sequence: TGTGCCAGCAGCTTAGCCACAGGCAGGGGCACTGAAGCTTTCTTT. This gives the protein CASSLATGRGTEAFF.

This chain joins TRBV7-8 and TRBJ1-1, with D unresolved. The CDR3 sequence is 13 residues long. Per the germline V gene, CDR1 is SGHVS and CDR2 is FQNEAQ. V was clipped by 1 base and J by 7 bases, with 10 bases between them. CDR3 sequence reads: CASSLDRPDEAFF. The CDR3 DNA follows: TGTGCCAGCAGCTTAGATAGGCCCGATGAAGCTTTCTTT. Based on the CDR3 plus reference TRBV7-8 and TRBJ1-1, the full variable domain is GAGVSQSPRYKVAKRGQDVALRCDPISGHVSLFWYQQALGQGPEFLTYFQNEAQLDKSGLPSDRFFAERPEGSVSTLKIQRTQQEDSAVYLCASSLDRPDEAFFGQGTRLTVV.

J is TRBJ2-3 and V is TRBV6-1, with D tentatively TRBD2 (6 bases). Germline assignment: CDR1 MNHNS and CDR2 SASEGT. Deletions cut 5 bases from V and 3 bases from J, with 12 bases between. The CDR3 length is 14 residues. DNA of the CDR3: TGTGCCAGCAGTTTAGCGGACGGGACAGATACGCAGTATTTT. It codes for CASSLADGTDTQYF.

The chain recombines TRBV24-1 with TRBJ1-2, with D possibly matching TRBD1 (5 bases). The CDR3 extends over 15 amino acids. Germline lookup yields CDR1 KGHDR and CDR2 SFDVKD. Between the trimmed V and J ends, which lost 3 bases and 7 bases, there was a span of 17 bases. This chain's CDR3 is CATSDANEGVGGYTF. The CDR3 nucleotides read TGTGCCACCAGTGATGCCAACGAAGGGGTGGGTGGCTACACCTTC.